The rows below give T cell receptor beta chains drawn from one sample of a study of cytomegalovirus exposure and HLA in healthy donors. Clones were sequenced by immunoSEQ multiplex PCR, and TCRdb holds only the in-frame ones, with some missing. The top ten hold 1.5% to 2% of the sample, which has 140,000 or so clones, 76% seen once. The material sequenced was PBMCs. These receptors came from a man in his forties in good health and CMV-seronegative. Each CDR3 is given without its conserved first and last residue.

j_call v_call cdr3_aa
TRBJ2-3 TRBV5-1 ASTRLSSTDTQY
TRBJ1-5 TRBV28 ASTSNRGGRQPQH
TRBJ1-5 TRBV29-1 SVGLQGGSNQPQH
TRBJ1-4 TRBV5-8 ASSPLDRGLEKLF
TRBJ2-5 TRBV9 ASSDGTSGRILETQY
TRBJ2-2 TRBV6-5 ASSPLRDTGELF
TRBJ2-7 TRBV19 ASSAQLPYEQY
TRBJ2-7 TRBV28 ASSLPRDRGYEQY
TRBJ2-2 TRBV30 AWSVGLNGELF
TRBJ2-7 TRBV25-1 ASSRGGGQGYEQY
TRBJ2-7 TRBV6-6 ASSPFNRATYEQY
TRBJ2-5 TRBV5-1 ASSSDREETQY
TRBJ1-5 TRBV30 AWSPGDNQPQH
TRBJ1-2 TRBV27 ASSFLYRGQGYGYT
TRBJ1-2 TRBV7-2 ASTQDRIYGYT
TRBJ2-3 TRBV5-6 ASSLRVARGTDTQY
TRBJ2-2 TRBV23-1 ASMHLGLVETCGLDTGELF
TRBJ1-6 TRBV7-9 ASSPRGGQASSYNSPLH
TRBJ1-5 TRBV28 ASSPGPTQH
TRBJ2-5 TRBV5-1 ASRYTDQETQY
TRBJ1-5 TRBV6-4 APDTRDSSNQPQH
TRBJ2-7 TRBV10-3 AISDLAGGGNEQY
TRBJ2-1 TRBV11-3 ASSLEAGQNEQF
TRBJ2-7 TRBV2 ASSVVGDIYEQY
TRBJ2-7 TRBV5-6 ASSSLAGREYEQY
TRBJ2-7 TRBV5-6 ASSLGRGDHEQY
TRBJ1-4 TRBV5-1 ASSLDRPTNEKLF
TRBJ2-5 TRBV7-9 ASSPREGTGGTQETQY
TRBJ1-5 TRBV15 ATSLTQGRAQPQH
TRBJ2-7 TRBV7-9 ASSGATGVAYNEQY
TRBJ2-3 TRBV7-2 ASSFFLGADTQY